One and the same sample provided the 30 T cell receptor beta chains below, sequenced in a study of blood T cell repertoires in COVID-19. The method was immunoSEQ multiplex PCR; TCRdb's version includes in-frame clones alone and lacks a portion of them. Here the sample spans some 260,000 clones, roughly 82% being singletons. The material sequenced was peripheral blood. Every receptor here comes from a woman at least 80 years old with active or convalescent COVID-19.

This clone turned up a few times. The chain uses TRBV12-3 or TRBV12-4 and TRBJ2-1; perhaps TRBD2 as D (6 bases). V gave up 6 bases and J gave up 5 bases, with 8 bases separating them. The CDR3 contains 12 residues. The chain's CDR3 is CASRVADNEQFF. DNA for the CDR3: TGTGCCAGCAGGGTAGCGGACAATGAGCAGTTCTTC.

The rearrangement uses TRBV9 and TRBJ1-1; perhaps TRBD1 as D (5 bases). CDR1 is SGDLS and CDR2 is YYNGEE in the germline V gene. This CDR3 is built from 13 residues. Trimming cost V 0 bases and J 10 bases, with 13 bases left between them. This CDR3 reads CASSVAGRAGAFF. CDR3 sequence (DNA): TGTGCCAGCAGCGTAGCAGGCAGGGCAGGAGCTTTCTTT.

The chain links TRBV7-9 to TRBJ2-7; D is unresolved. The CDR3 has 14 amino acids. Deletions cut 0 bases from V and 1 base from J, with 7 bases between. Germline V CDR1 and CDR2: SEHNR, FQNEAQ (reference sequence). CDR3 loop: CASSLARTSYEQYF. CDR3 bases: TGTGCCAGCAGCTTAGCTCGCACTTCCTACGAGCAGTACTTC.

The gene calls are TRBV28 and TRBJ2-3; D may be TRBD1 (5 bases). V gave up 7 bases and J gave up 0 bases, with 14 bases separating them. This CDR3 is 15 amino acids long. Per the germline V gene, CDR1 is MDHEN and CDR2 is SYDVKM. The DNA for the CDR3 is TGTGCCAGCATCCGACAGCCCCCTAGCACAGATACGCAGTATTTT. Its protein product is CASIRQPPSTDTQYF.

The chain has TRBV27 and TRBJ2-3, with D possibly being TRBD1 (7 bases). CDR3 length: 17 residues. In germline, CDR1 is MNHEY, CDR2 SMNVEV (reference sequence). The V end was cut by 5 bases, the J end by 2 bases, with 20 bases between. CDR3 sequence (DNA): TGTGCCAGCAGTGGAGGGACAGCCAACCGGGCCACAGATACGCAGTATTTT. It codes for CASSGGTANRATDTQYF.

CDR3 sequence: CATGTGLGGELFF. DNA for the CDR3: TGTGCCACCGGGACAGGCCTAGGCGGGGAGCTGTTTTTT. The chain uses TRBV10-3 and TRBJ2-2; TRBD1 agrees at 8 bases. The V gene end was trimmed by 10 bases and the J gene end by 7 bases; junction bases not matched to a gene: 8. Germline CDR1 reads ENHRY; CDR2 reads SYGVKD. CDR3 length equals 13 residues.

The V and J genes are TRBV18 and TRBJ1-1; the match to TRBD1 covers 8 bases. This CDR3 spans 14 amino acids. Trimming took 4 bases from V and 1 from J; bases not matched to a gene: 2. From germline, CDR1 is KGHSH and CDR2 LQKENI. The CDR3 loop is CASSRGTGNTEAFF. As DNA, the CDR3 is TGTGCCAGCTCACGAGGGACAGGGAACACTGAAGCTTTCTTT.

The chain employs TRBV4-2 and TRBJ2-2; TRBD2 matches 8 bases. The length of the CDR3 is 15 residues. Germline V CDR1 and CDR2: LGHNA, YNFKEQ. The trim removed 7 bases at V and 2 bases at J, leaving 6 bases unmatched. Here the CDR3 DNA reads TGTGCCAGCACCGAGGGACTAGTCAACACCGGGGAGCTGTTTTTT. This sequence encodes CASTEGLVNTGELFF.

The V gene is TRBV7-2, the J gene TRBJ2-3; 7 bases are a match to TRBD1. Germline loops: CDR1 SGHTA, CDR2 FQGNSA. The CDR3 is made up of 15 amino acids. V trimming: 2 bases; J trimming: 8 bases; junction bases outside the gene matches: 10. The CDR3 nucleotides read TGTGCCAGCAGCTTACCAGGGGGTCGTAGAGGTACGCAGTATTTT. It is translated as CASSLPGGRRGTQYF. Drawing the rest from reference TRBV7-2 and TRBJ2-3, the complete variable domain is GAGVSQSPSNKVTEKGKDVELRCDPISGHTALYWYRQSLGQGLEFLIYFQGNSAPDKSGLPSDRFSAERTGGSVSTLTIQRTQQEDSAVYLCASSLPGGRRGTQYFGPGTRLTVL.

V is TRBV18 and J is TRBJ2-2; TRBD1 might be the D (6 bases). Looked up from germline, CDR1 is KGHSH and CDR2 is LQKENI. V shed 4 bases and J shed 0 bases, with 12 bases lying between them. The CDR3 sequence is 16 residues long. The CDR3 loop reads CASSQGVPSNTGELFF. The CDR3 DNA sequence: TGTGCCAGCTCACAGGGGGTCCCCTCGAACACCGGGGAGCTGTTTTTT.

The rearrangement uses TRBV3-1 (or the pseudogene TRBV3-2) and TRBJ2-2; a weak D match, TRBD1 (6 bases). CDR3 length: 14 residues. Looked up from germline, CDR1 is LGHDT and CDR2 is YNNKEL (reference sequence). V was trimmed by 6 bases and J by 5 bases, leaving 13 bases between them. CDR3 in DNA: TGTGCCAGCAGACTTACAGGGATTACCGGGGAGCTGTTTTTT. Translation gives CASRLTGITGELFF.

The chain couples TRBV5-5 to TRBJ1-1; D uncertain. V lost 0 bases and J lost 0, with 9 bases in between. This CDR3 has 15 residues. Germline V gene data show CDR1 as SGHKS and CDR2 as YYEKEE (reference sequence). CDR3 DNA: TGTGCCAGCAGCTTGGAGACACGAGTGAACACTGAAGCTTTCTTT. Residues: CASSLETRVNTEAFF.

The rearrangement links TRBV18 to TRBJ1-2; 8 bases agree with TRBD1. The CDR3 is made up of 13 amino acids. In germline, CDR1 is KGHSH, CDR2 LQKENI. V gave up 6 bases and J gave up 3 bases; unmatched junction bases: 3. The CDR3 here is CASSQQGDYGYTF. The CDR3 region has the DNA TGTGCCAGCTCGCAACAGGGGGACTATGGCTACACCTTC.

The chain uses TRBV19 and TRBJ1-5; D unresolved. V was pared by 7 bases and J by 9 bases, with 31 bases between. Germline V lookup: CDR1 LNHDA, CDR2 SQIVND (reference sequence). The CDR3 has 18 residues. CDR3 protein: CASTSPGPTNLLPRPQHF. The CDR3 nucleotides are TGTGCCAGTACGTCACCGGGTCCCACTAACCTCCTGCCGAGGCCCCAGCATTTT.

The V call is TRBV28, the J call TRBJ1-2; D unresolved. Germline lookup yields CDR1 MDHEN and CDR2 SYDVKM. CDR3 size: 13 residues. V was shortened by 5 bases and J by 8 bases, with 15 bases between the two germline ends. CDR3 loop: CASSPPSSPGYTF. DNA for the CDR3: TGTGCCAGCAGTCCCCCGTCGTCCCCCGGCTACACCTTC.

The chain carries TRBV5-1 and TRBJ2-5; 7 positions agree with TRBD1. The V gene end was trimmed by 2 bases and the J gene end by 5 bases; junction bases not matched to a gene: 12. The CDR3 length is 16 residues. Germline V CDR1 and CDR2: SGHRS, YFSETQ. CDR3 in DNA: TGCGCCAGCAGCTTCGGGACAGTGGGGTTCGATGAGACCCAGTACTTC. This gives the protein CASSFGTVGFDETQYF.

The chain couples TRBV5-1 to TRBJ1-1; 9 nucleotides agree with TRBD1. Germline V gene data show CDR1 as SGHRS and CDR2 as YFSETQ. The V segment lost 3 bases and the J segment 7 bases; nucleotides outside the gene matches: 13. The CDR3 contains 16 residues. The CDR3, as DNA: TGCGCCAGCAGCTCAACACAGGGACAGGGTAACGATGAAGCTTTCTTT. It yields the protein CASSSTQGQGNDEAFF.

The rearrangement joins TRBV28 to TRBJ2-3, with TRBD2 matching 8 bases. The CDR3 loop spans 17 amino acids. The germline V gene encodes CDR1 MDHEN and CDR2 SYDVKM. The V gene end was trimmed by 2 bases and the J gene end by 1 base; junction bases not matched to a gene: 8. The CDR3, as DNA: TGTGCCAGCAGTTTAAGTCCGCGGGGGGACGGCACAGATACGCAGTATTTT. This gives the protein CASSLSPRGDGTDTQYF.

This chain uses TRBV3-1 (or the pseudogene TRBV3-2) with TRBJ2-5; no clear D gene. The germline V gene encodes CDR1 LGHDT and CDR2 YNNKEL (reference sequence). V shed 1 base and J shed 5 bases, with 5 bases lying between them. The CDR3 length is 12 residues. In DNA form, the CDR3 reads TGTGCCAGCAGCCAAGTAGTCGAGACCCAGTACTTC. Translated, it gives CASSQVVETQYF.

This clone was found once. V is TRBV7-2 and J is TRBJ1-1; possibly TRBD1 for D (6 bases). The CDR3 contains 15 residues. CDR1 is SGHTA and CDR2 is FQGNSA in the germline V gene. The ends were cut back, 5 bases at V and 7 bases at J, with 20 bases in the middle. DNA of the CDR3: TGTGCCAGCAGCCACGGGGGGCGTCTTCCCCTTGAAGCTTTCTTT. This sequence encodes CASSHGGRLPLEAFF. Using reference TRBV7-2 and TRBJ1-1 for the parts outside the CDR3, the full variable domain is GAGVSQSPSNKVTEKGKDVELRCDPISGHTALYWYRQSLGQGLEFLIYFQGNSAPDKSGLPSDRFSAERTGGSVSTLTIQRTQQEDSAVYLCASSHGGRLPLEAFFGQGTRLTVV.

The chain carries TRBV5-1 and TRBJ2-3, with 9 bases fitting TRBD2. Germline V gives CDR1 SGHRS, CDR2 YFSETQ. Losses at the gene ends were 1 base for V and 6 bases for J; bases not matched to a gene: 9. The CDR3 has 16 amino acids. The CDR3 loop is CASSLNGAGGLDTQYF. The CDR3 DNA is TGCGCCAGCAGCTTGAACGGTGCGGGGGGGCTGGATACGCAGTATTTT.

The V and J genes are TRBV7-9 and TRBJ2-7; D remains ambiguous. Germline CDR1 and CDR2: SEHNR and FQNEAQ (reference sequence). CDR3 size: 13 residues. V lost 4 bases and J 4 bases, leaving 11 bases between the germline ends. DNA for the CDR3: TGTGCCAGCAGCTCGCCGGGTACTTACGAGCAGTACTTC. Residues: CASSSPGTYEQYF.

V gene TRBV28 combines with J gene TRBJ2-7; D is possibly TRBD1 (5 bases). CDR3 length: 15 amino acids. Germline lookup yields CDR1 MDHEN and CDR2 SYDVKM. The V end was cut by 1 base, the J end by 2 bases, with 12 bases between. The CDR3 protein is CASSLFLPGPYEQYF. As DNA, the CDR3 is TGTGCCAGCAGTTTATTTCTTCCAGGGCCCTACGAGCAGTACTTC.

This clone appeared a few times. The V and J genes are TRBV27 and TRBJ2-7; no firm D call. The CDR3 sequence is 15 residues long. V dropped 5 bases and J dropped 9 bases, with 23 bases sitting between them. The V gene's germline CDR1 is MNHEY and CDR2 SMNVEV (reference sequence). Here the CDR3 DNA reads TGTGCCAGCAGTCCCGTGCGGCAATATACGAACGGGCAGTACTTC. Its protein product is CASSPVRQYTNGQYF.

This clone was observed a handful of times. The rearrangement links TRBV5-6 to TRBJ2-3; no definite D call. Germline values: CDR1 SGHDT, CDR2 YYEEEE. The CDR3 spans 15 residues. Trimming removed 0 bases from V and 2 bases from J, with 10 bases in between. This CDR3 reads CASSLALVATDTQYF. As DNA, the CDR3 is TGTGCCAGCAGCTTGGCTCTAGTGGCCACAGATACGCAGTATTTT.

The genes are TRBV29-1 and TRBJ2-7; TRBD2 aligns across 10 bases. This CDR3 contains 14 residues. Germline lookup yields CDR1 SQVTM and CDR2 ANQGSEA. V lost 5 bases to trimming and J lost 5 bases; unmatched junction nucleotides: 9. CDR3 bases: TGCAGCGTTCGCGGGACTAGCGAAGGGAACGAGCAGTACTTC. Amino acids: CSVRGTSEGNEQYF.

The rearrangement links TRBV28 to TRBJ1-1; 9 bases line up with TRBD1. The V gene end was trimmed by 7 bases and the J gene end by 5 bases; junction bases not matched to a gene: 11. Germline CDR1 reads MDHEN; CDR2 reads SYDVKM. This CDR3 has 15 amino acids. CDR3 bases: TGTGCCAGCACCATTCCTGGGACAGGGAGAACTGAAGCTTTCTTT. It specifies CASTIPGTGRTEAFF.

The chain uses TRBV5-1 and TRBJ2-2; D is unresolved. Per the germline V gene, CDR1 is SGHRS and CDR2 is YFSETQ. The CDR3 is 16 amino acids. V was trimmed by 4 bases and J by 3 bases, leaving 16 bases between them. The CDR3 region has the DNA TGCGCCAGCAGCCCCTCCTTGGAGAAAGACACCGGGGAGCTGTTTTTT. Protein: CASSPSLEKDTGELFF. Using reference TRBV5-1 and TRBJ2-2 for the parts outside the CDR3, the full variable domain is KAGVTQTPRYLIKTRGQQVTLSCSPISGHRSVSWYQQTPGQGLQFLFEYFSETQRNKGNFPGRFSGRQFSNSRSEMNVSTLELGDSALYLCASSPSLEKDTGELFFGEGSRLTVL.

This rearrangement joins TRBV6-5 to TRBJ1-1; tentatively, D is TRBD1 (5 bases). The CDR3 loop spans 13 amino acids. Germline values: CDR1 MNHEY, CDR2 SVGAGI. Trimming cost V 6 bases and J 3 bases, with 11 bases left between them. This CDR3 is CASRPQGDTEAFF. CDR3 DNA: TGTGCCAGCAGACCGCAGGGTGACACTGAAGCTTTCTTT.

Points on this clone: At the DNA level, this CDR3 is encoded by other sequences in the same sample as well. The chain links TRBV5-1 to TRBJ1-1, with no clear D. The CDR3 spans 13 residues. The V and J ends lost 4 bases and 1 base respectively, with 8 bases between them. CDR1 is SGHRS, CDR2 YFSETQ, per germline. CDR3 protein: CASSSTGNTEAFF. The CDR3 nucleotides read TGCGCCAGCAGCAGTACGGGGAACACTGAAGCTTTCTTT.